These 8 T cell receptor beta chains came from one sample sequenced in a study of T cells in localized non-small cell lung cancer (dated by TCRdb to between 2020 and 2021). The receptor library was made with the immunoSEQ multiplex PCR assay. In TCRdb, the immuneACCESS table is reduced to in-frame sequences with V and J assigned. These tables do not hold every clone; where another copy was compared, an unresolved V gene accounts for under half, and the others remain unexplained. Here the sample has 34,000 or so clones; 93% occur a single time. Approximately 7.9% of the sample comes from the top ten. The source material was peripheral blood, sampled before any cancer treatment. The receptors shown here come from a female donor older than 55 with stage I lung adenocarcinoma.

The chain has TRBV27 and TRBJ2-3, with D possibly being TRBD2 (6 bases). The V gene's germline CDR1 is MNHEY and CDR2 SMNVEV (reference sequence). The CDR3 is made up of 17 amino acids. V was shortened by 1 base and J by 0 bases, with 14 bases between the two germline ends. The CDR3 loop is CASSLYPLATSTDTQYF. The CDR3 DNA is TGTGCCAGCAGTTTATACCCACTAGCTACAAGCACAGATACGCAGTATTTT.

The rearrangement uses TRBV5-1 and TRBJ2-3; unclear D gene. Trimming shortened V by 5 bases and J by 6 bases, and 16 bases separated the two germline ends. The CDR3 extends over 14 amino acids. Germline loops: CDR1 SGHRS, CDR2 YFSETQ. CDR3 region: CASSPQSEGDTQYF. DNA of the CDR3: TGCGCCAGCAGTCCCCAAAGCGAAGGGGATACGCAGTATTTT.

This clone was observed once. The V gene is TRBV7-3, the J gene TRBJ1-1, with D unresolved. This CDR3 is built from 14 residues. Deletions cut 6 bases from V and 4 bases from J, with 15 bases between. Looked up from germline, CDR1 is SGHTA and CDR2 is FQGTGA. CDR3 amino acids: CASRLGGRGTEAFF. DNA of the CDR3: TGTGCCAGCAGGTTGGGAGGGCGAGGCACTGAAGCTTTCTTT.

The rearrangement uses TRBV7-9 and TRBJ1-1; no reliable D call. The germline gives CDR1 SEHNR, CDR2 FQNEAQ (reference sequence). V shed 5 bases and J shed 2 bases, with 6 bases lying between them. This CDR3 region has 12 residues. The CDR3 sequence is CASSGRNTEAFF. In nucleotides, the CDR3 is TGTGCCAGCAGCGGAAGAAACACTGAAGCTTTCTTT.

V usage is TRBV6-4 and J usage is TRBJ2-7; D uncertain. The CDR3 totals 15 residues. Germline V gene lookup returns CDR1 MRHNA and CDR2 SNTAGT. CDR3 in DNA: TGTGCCAGCAGTGACCGGAGACCCCCTTCCTGCGAGCAGTACGTC. Encoded protein: CASSDRRPPSCEQYV.

The genes are TRBV19 and TRBJ2-2, with a weak D call TRBD2 (6 bases). The CDR3 extends over 16 amino acids. The ends were cut back, 1 base at V and 4 bases at J, with 13 bases in the middle. The germline V gene encodes CDR1 LNHDA and CDR2 SQIVND (reference sequence). As DNA, the CDR3 is TGTGCCAGTAGTATAGGAAGGGAGGCAGCCACCGGGGAGCTGTTTTTT. Protein sequence: CASSIGREAATGELFF.

J is TRBJ1-1 and V is TRBV18; TRBD1 is a possible D gene (6 bases). V lost 3 bases to trimming and J lost 1 base, with 6 bases between them. The CDR3 extends over 13 amino acids. The V gene's germline CDR1 is KGHSH and CDR2 LQKENI. This CDR3 is CASSPGQNTEAFF. The CDR3 coding sequence is TGTGCCAGCTCACCGGGACAGAACACTGAAGCTTTCTTT.

The chain joins TRBV19 to TRBJ2-3; D is possibly TRBD1 or TRBD2 (6 bases each). Trimming shortened V by 3 bases and J by 3 bases, and 13 bases separated the two germline ends. The CDR3 runs 15 residues. Germline CDR1 and CDR2: LNHDA and SQIVND (reference sequence). CDR3 in amino acids: CASSITGRRTDTQYF. DNA for the CDR3: TGTGCCAGTAGTATTACAGGGAGGAGGACAGATACGCAGTATTTT.